A selection of T cell receptor beta chains follows, all from one sample in a study of control samples from healthy donors and cancer patients. Assay: immunoSEQ multiplex PCR; the TCRdb copy retains only in-frame clones and omits some. The sample has 60,000 to 75,000 clones; roughly 89% are singletons. Sequenced input: PBMCs. Receptor source: a man aged 60 to 75 with colorectal cancer. CDR3s include the opening cysteine and the closing phenylalanine or tryptophan. The D gene is left open where the match is weak. A clone size is listed for some rows: how often the clone was seen (once, few, many), or a class if it is expanded.

D gene: TRBD1
clone size: .
V gene: TRBV2
J gene: TRBJ2-5
CDR3 protein: CASSYVIGQGRETQYF
CDR3 DNA: TGTGCCAGCAGTTACGTTATTGGACAGGGAAGGGAGACCCAGTACTTC

D gene: .
clone size: .
V gene: TRBV30
J gene: TRBJ2-5
CDR3 protein: CASSLGLQETQYF
CDR3 DNA: TGTGCCTCTAGTCTGGGTCTCCAAGAGACCCAGTACTTC

D gene: TRBD2
clone size: once
V gene: TRBV7-9
J gene: TRBJ2-5
CDR3 protein: CASSLVLAGETQYF
CDR3 DNA: TGTGCCAGCAGCTTGGTACTAGCGGGGGAGACCCAGTACTTC

D gene: .
clone size: .
V gene: TRBV2
J gene: TRBJ2-4
CDR3 protein: CASRRERDIQYF
CDR3 DNA: TGTGCCAGCAGACGTGAAAGGGACATTCAGTACTTC

D gene: .
clone size: .
V gene: TRBV5-6
J gene: TRBJ2-1
CDR3 protein: CASSLGRPPNEQFF
CDR3 DNA: TGTGCCAGCAGCTTGGGACGCCCCCCTAATGAGCAGTTCTTC

D gene: .
clone size: .
V gene: TRBV7-2
J gene: TRBJ2-7
CDR3 protein: CASSLEGGRTYEQYF
CDR3 DNA: TGTGCCAGCAGCTTAGAAGGTGGACGCACCTACGAGCAGTACTTC

D gene: .
clone size: .
V gene: TRBV20-1
J gene: TRBJ2-1
CDR3 protein: CSAKAYNEQFF
CDR3 DNA: TGCAGTGCAAAGGCTTACAATGAGCAGTTCTTC

D gene: TRBD1
clone size: .
V gene: TRBV19
J gene: TRBJ2-3
CDR3 protein: CASRVRDRVTDTQYF
CDR3 DNA: TGTGCCAGTAGAGTCCGGGACAGGGTCACAGATACGCAGTATTTT

D gene: .
clone size: once
V gene: TRBV2
J gene: TRBJ2-6
CDR3 protein: CASSERQISGANVLTF
CDR3 DNA: TGTGCCAGCAGTGAGCGTCAAATCTCTGGGGCCAACGTCCTGACTTTC

D gene: TRBD2
clone size: .
V gene: TRBV7-9
J gene: TRBJ2-1
CDR3 protein: CASSSLAGENNEQFF
CDR3 DNA: TGTGCCAGCAGCTCACTAGCGGGGGAAAACAATGAGCAGTTCTTC

D gene: TRBD1
clone size: .
V gene: TRBV2
J gene: TRBJ2-1
CDR3 protein: CASSRDSSYNEQFF
CDR3 DNA: TGTGCCAGCAGTCGGGACAGCTCCTACAATGAGCAGTTCTTC

D gene: .
clone size: .
V gene: TRBV28
J gene: TRBJ1-2
CDR3 protein: CASSLDQEGYTF
CDR3 DNA: TGTGCCAGCAGTTTGGACCAGGAGGGCTACACCTTC